The next 6 T cell receptor beta chains were all read from a single sample in a study of response to subunit inactivated influenza vaccine. TCRdb used MiXCR to reprocess the RT-PCR reads, holding one entry per CDR3 protein. The sample consists of hundreds of thousands of distinct CDR3 sequences, more than 15% of them appearing once. Source: PBMCs from blood, taken approximately 12 days after vaccination. These receptors all stem from a man between 45 and 60 years old who received an inactivated influenza vaccine.

This clonotype has more than one count but fewer than ten. The rearrangement links TRBV10-3 to TRBJ2-7; 8 bases are shared with TRBD1. Germline V lookup: CDR1 ENHRY, CDR2 SYGVKD. The CDR3 has 15 residues. The V segment lost 0 bases and the J segment 0 bases; nucleotides outside the gene matches: 1. The CDR3 loop reads CAISESQGASYEQYF. The CDR3 DNA follows: TGTGCCATCAGTGAGTCGCAGGGGGCCTCCTACGAGCAGTACTTC.

This clonotype was counted between two and nine times. The chain employs TRBV29-1 and TRBJ2-3, with 9 bases aligning to TRBD2. Per the germline V gene, CDR1 is SQVTM and CDR2 is ANQGSEA. The CDR3 has 17 amino acids. With V trimmed by 4 bases and J by 0 bases, 11 bases remained unmatched. The CDR3 DNA sequence: TGCAGCGTTGGGCGTTTGGCTAGCGGGACAAGCACAGATACGCAGTATTTT. Protein: CSVGRLASGTSTDTQYF.

This chain links TRBV12-3 or TRBV12-4 with TRBJ2-7; a weak D match, TRBD1 (6 bases). Trimming cost V 2 bases and J 1 base, with 12 bases left between them. The CDR3 contains 15 residues. CDR3 sequence: CASSLFAGVSYEQYF. The CDR3 DNA follows: TGTGCCAGCAGTTTATTTGCAGGGGTATCCTACGAGCAGTACTTC.

There are many counts of this clonotype. This rearrangement joins TRBV14 to TRBJ2-2; unclear D gene. Per germline, CDR1 SGHDN and CDR2 FVKESK. V dropped 4 bases and J dropped 1 base, with 13 bases sitting between them. CDR3 size: 16 residues. DNA for the CDR3: TGTGCCAGCAGCCCGGATGGGCACTGGAACACCGGGGAGCTGTTTTTT. Protein product: CASSPDGHWNTGELFF.

There are a few counts of this clonotype. This chain joins TRBV14 and TRBJ2-1; 8 nucleotides agree with TRBD2. The CDR3 is made up of 16 amino acids. Germline CDR1 SGHDN, CDR2 FVKESK. V shed 4 bases and J 4 bases; nucleotides not matched to a gene: 9. The CDR3 loop is CASSRLSGGLYNEQFF. Here the CDR3 DNA reads TGTGCCAGCAGCCGCCTATCGGGGGGGCTTTACAATGAGCAGTTCTTC.

This chain joins TRBV3-1 and TRBJ2-7; D might be TRBD2 (6 bases). The CDR3 runs to 15 residues. CDR1 is LGHDT and CDR2 is YNNKEL in the germline V gene (reference sequence). V was clipped by 4 bases and J by 1 base, with 14 bases between them. The CDR3 DNA reads TGTGCCAGCAGCCCGAGACTAGGTCGTTCCTACGAGCAGTACTTC. It encodes CASSPRLGRSYEQYF.